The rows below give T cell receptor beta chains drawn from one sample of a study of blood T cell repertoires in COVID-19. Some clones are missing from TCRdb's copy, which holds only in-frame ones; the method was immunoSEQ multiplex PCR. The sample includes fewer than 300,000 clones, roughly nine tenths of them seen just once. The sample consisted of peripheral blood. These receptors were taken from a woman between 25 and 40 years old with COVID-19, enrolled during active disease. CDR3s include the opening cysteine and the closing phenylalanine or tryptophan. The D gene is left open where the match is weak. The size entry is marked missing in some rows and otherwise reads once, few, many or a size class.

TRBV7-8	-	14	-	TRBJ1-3	TGTGCCAGCAGCTCAACAGGGAAGGGAAACACCATATATTTT	CASSSTGKGNTIYF
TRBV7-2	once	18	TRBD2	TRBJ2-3	TGTGCCAGCAGCTTATGGGCCGCTAGCGGGGGGGAAACAGATACGCAGTATTTT	CASSLWAASGGETDTQYF
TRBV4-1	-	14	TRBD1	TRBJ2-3	TGCGCCAGCAGCCAGTACGTAGGACAGGGGGCGCAGTATTTT	CASSQYVGQGAQYF
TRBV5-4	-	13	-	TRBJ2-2	TGTGCCAGCAGCTTCGGGGAGACCGGGGAGCTGTTTTTT	CASSFGETGELFF
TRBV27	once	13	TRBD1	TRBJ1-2	TGTGCCAGCAGTTACACAGGGGGGGCCGGCTACACCTTC	CASSYTGGAGYTF
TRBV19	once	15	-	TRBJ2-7	TGTGCCAGTACCCGGGACGGCCGTTGGGGGAGGGAGCAGTACTTC	CASTRDGRWGREQYF
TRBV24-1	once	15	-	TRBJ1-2	TGTGCCACCAGTGACCCTAGCGGGGCTAACTATGGCTACACCTTC	CATSDPSGANYGYTF
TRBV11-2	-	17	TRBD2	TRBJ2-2	TGTGCCAGCAGCTGGACGGCTGGCGGGGGGGCCTCCGGGGAGCTGTTTTTT	CASSWTAGGGASGELFF
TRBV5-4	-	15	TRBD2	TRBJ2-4	TGTGCCAGCAGCTTGGAACTAGCGGGGGGGCGCATTCAGTACTTC	CASSLELAGGRIQYF
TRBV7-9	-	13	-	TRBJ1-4	TGTGCCAGCAGGCAGGTAGTAGGAGAAAAACTGTTTTTT	CASRQVVGEKLFF
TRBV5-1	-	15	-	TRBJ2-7	TGCGCCAGCAGCCTCGGACAGCTTATACGCTACGAGCAGTACTTC	CASSLGQLIRYEQYF
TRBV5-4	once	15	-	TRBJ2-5	TGTGCCAGCACCCAGGACCCCACAGGACAAGAGACCCAGTACTTC	CASTQDPTGQETQYF
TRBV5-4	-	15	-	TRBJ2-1	TGTGCCAGCAGCTCCGGGGGGCCCACTTACAATGAGCAGTTCTTC	CASSSGGPTYNEQFF
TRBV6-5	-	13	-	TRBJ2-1	TGTGCCAGCAGTTACTCGATACTCGATGAGCAGTTCTTC	CASSYSILDEQFF
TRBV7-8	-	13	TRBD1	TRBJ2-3	TGTGCCAGCAGCCTCACAGGGGCAGATACGCAGTATTTT	CASSLTGADTQYF
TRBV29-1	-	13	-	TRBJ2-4	TGCAGCGTTGAAGACCCGGGTCGAGGCATTCAGTACTTC	CSVEDPGRGIQYF
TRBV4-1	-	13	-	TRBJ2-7	TGCGCCAGCAGCCAAGATCTAGTGTACGAGCAGTACTTC	CASSQDLVYEQYF
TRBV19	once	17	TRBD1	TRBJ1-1	TGTGCCAGTAGTCCAAGCGGGTCAAGGGGGCAGAACACTGAAGCTTTCTTT	CASSPSGSRGQNTEAFF
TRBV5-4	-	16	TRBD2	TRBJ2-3	TGTGCCAGCAGGTCACTAGCGGAGCGGAGCACAGATACGCAGTATTTT	CASRSLAERSTDTQYF
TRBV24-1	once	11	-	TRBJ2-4	TGTGCCACCAGTGAAAGAGGAATTCAGTACTTC	CATSERGIQYF
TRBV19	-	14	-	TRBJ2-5	TGTGCCAGTACTTATGACTCAAGAGGCGGGACCCAGTACTTC	CASTYDSRGGTQYF
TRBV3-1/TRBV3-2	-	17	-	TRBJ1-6	TGTGCCAGCAGCCAAGTGACACGAGAGAACTATAATTCACCCCTCCACTTT	CASSQVTRENYNSPLHF
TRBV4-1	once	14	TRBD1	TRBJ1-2	TGCGCCAGCAGATACACAGGGGGCGACTATGGCTACACCTTC	CASRYTGGDYGYTF
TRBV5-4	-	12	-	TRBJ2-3	TGTGCCAGCAGCTTTGACCGGGATTATCCGTATTTT	CASSFDRDYPYF
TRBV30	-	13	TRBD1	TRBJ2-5	TGTGCCGGACGAGGGACAGGGGCGGTGACCCAGTACTTC	CAGRGTGAVTQYF
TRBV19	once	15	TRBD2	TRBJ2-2	TGTGCCAGTAGTTTGACGACTAGCGCAACCGGGGAGCTGTTTTTT	CASSLTTSATGELFF
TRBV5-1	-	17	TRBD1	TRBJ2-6	TGCGCCAGCAGCCCCACGGGACAGGGGACTGGGGCCAACGTCCTGACTTTC	CASSPTGQGTGANVLTF
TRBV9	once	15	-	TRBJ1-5	TGTGCCAGCAGCGTAGCGGGGGGGATCAATCAGCCCCAGCATTTT	CASSVAGGINQPQHF
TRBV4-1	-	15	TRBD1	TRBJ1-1	TGCGCCAGCAGCCCTACGGAGGGGGCGCGAACTGAAGCTTTCTTT	CASSPTEGARTEAFF
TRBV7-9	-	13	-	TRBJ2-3	TGTGCCAGCAGCGGGCATTCCTCAGATACGCAGTATTTT	CASSGHSSDTQYF
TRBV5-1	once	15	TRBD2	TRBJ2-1	TGCGCCAGCAGCTTGGATCTAGCGGGGGCCAATGAGCAGTTCTTC	CASSLDLAGANEQFF
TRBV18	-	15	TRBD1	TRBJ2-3	TGTGCCAGCTCACCACTCGGGACAGTAAAAGATACGCAGTATTTT	CASSPLGTVKDTQYF
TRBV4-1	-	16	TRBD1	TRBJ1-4	TGCGCCAGCAGCCAAGGGCCGGGACAGACTATCGAAAAACTGTTTTTT	CASSQGPGQTIEKLFF
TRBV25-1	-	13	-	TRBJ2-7	TGTGCCAGCAGTGTCGGGAACTCCTACGAGCAGTACTTC	CASSVGNSYEQYF
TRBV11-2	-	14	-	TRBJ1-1	TGTGCCAGCACCGACGGGCGGGCGGACACTGAAGCTTTCTTT	CASTDGRADTEAFF
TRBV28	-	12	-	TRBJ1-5	TGTGCCAGCAGTTCCTATAGAAGGCCCCAGCATTTT	CASSSYRRPQHF
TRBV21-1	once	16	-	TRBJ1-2	TGTGCCAGCAGGGCCGGAGGGACTGCGTCTCCCTATGGCTACACCTTC	CASRAGGTASPYGYTF
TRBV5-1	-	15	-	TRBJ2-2	TGCGCCAGCAGCTTCGAGTTTACGGGGACCGGGGAGCTGTTTTTT	CASSFEFTGTGELFF